This TCR beta chain is from a study of OX40 agonist ivuxolimab in advanced cancers. Regarding the research as a whole: The costimulatory receptor OX40 (CD134) was targeted by ivuxolimab, a fully human IgG2 agonistic monoclonal antibody. Intravenous ivuxolimab was administered to patients every 2 weeks at six dose levels: 0.01, 0.1, 0.3, 1.5, 3 and 10 mg/kg. Of the approximately 54 patients in dose escalation, around 19 had hepatocellular carcinoma, about 15 had melanoma, 9 had renal cell carcinoma and 9 had head and neck cancer. In the dose-escalation cohort, around four fifths of patients were male, and the mean age was 60 years with a range of roughly 20 to 79. Patients were allowed to have had prior anti-PD-1, anti-PD-L1 or anti-CTLA-4 therapy, and 40% of the dose-escalation patients had been treated with checkpoint inhibitors. Partial responses occurred in three dose-escalation patients, of whom one had hepatocellular carcinoma and two had cutaneous melanoma. The point of sequencing TCRbeta in the periphery was to test whether ivuxolimab changed TCR sequence diversity and drove clonal T-cell expansion. The monotherapy dose-escalation portion (N of about 50 patients) of the phase I ivuxolimab trial is reported in the paper. Study-level results and caveats: The antigen specificity of the peripheral T cells that underwent clonal expansion was not determined. Partial responders in the 0.1-3.0 mg/kg groups had among the lowest normalized peripheral clonal expansion, especially among CD8+ T cells. After ivuxolimab, CD8+ T cells had more expanded clones than CD4+ T cells on average. Low levels of normalized T-cell clonal expansion were also shown by some nonresponding patients. At doses of 0.1 to 3.0 mg/kg, clonal expansion of both CD4+ and CD8+ T cells in blood was seen between baseline and week 6.

A remark on this clone: Its antigen remains undetermined. No base quality values were provided; no much bigger clone lies one nucleotide off.

Genomic DNA was extracted from sorted cells for sequencing of the TCRbeta CDR3 region. TCRbeta CDR3 regions were sequenced using the immunoSEQ Assay. The table comes from immuneACCESS by way of TCRdb, which keeps in-frame sequences with V and J called. Part of the clones is missing from these tables; in studies checked, under half for an unresolved V gene and the rest for unknown reasons. Recorded for this sample are under 65,000 clones; more than 85% of them occurred a single time. Jointly, the top ten make up over 7.5% of the sample. The trial excluded patients who had a history of autoimmune disease or who were on systemic immunosuppression. Peripheral blood for TCR sequencing was collected from all dose cohorts at baseline, on cycle 4 day 1, and on cycle 7 day 1. The samples were drawn from a first-in-human, open-label, multicenter phase I dose-escalation trial of ivuxolimab. Adults with locally advanced or metastatic head and neck squamous cell, hepatocellular, melanoma or renal cell carcinoma were enrolled in the trial. Before TCR sequencing, CD4+ T cells and CD8+ T cells were sorted from peripheral blood as separate populations.

V is shortened by 0 bases, J by 0 bases, and the region joining them spans 9 bases. CDR1 and CDR2, per the germline V gene, are SGDLS and YYNGEE. The CDR3 starts with the cysteine, ends with the phenylalanine, and has 15 residues. The entry retains the CDR3 DNA only, 45 bases that are in frame from base 1. The source of this sequence is an adult with an advanced solid tumor such as melanoma, head and neck, liver or kidney cancer. The sequencing used CD4+ or CD8+ T cells sorted from blood, collected in a trial of the OX40 agonist ivuxolimab. The V gene is TRBV9 and the J gene is TRBJ1-1, with the D gene call left open. The DNA reads TGTGCCAGCAGCGTAGTTGCAGCCGTGAACACTGAAGCTTTCTTT. This yields the protein CASSVVAAVNTEAFF.